The TCR beta chain under discussion was sequenced for a study of T cells in women clearing cervical HPV infection. About the research overall: Controls gave blood once infection was undetectable; cases at lesion identification.

Note on this clone: Its matching antigen is unknown. Coverage ceases 3 residues before the CDR3 finishes, and the germline J gene fills in the end.

The germline gives CDR1 ENHRY, CDR2 SYGVKD. V was shortened by 3 bases and J by 2 bases, with 2 bases between the two germline ends. There are 11 residues in the CDR3. Findings of the study overall: Combining TCR richness with V gene abundances gave about 0.87 AUC.

Genomic DNA, averaging roughly 1,200 ng per sample, yielded TCR beta CDR3 via immunoSEQ. The method was immunoSEQ multiplex PCR; TCRdb's version includes in-frame clones alone and lacks a portion of them. The sample yields 35,000 to 45,000 clones, of which the top ten take up 1.2%. V usage is TRBV10-3 and J usage is TRBJ2-7; D remains ambiguous. This sequence was found in a woman aged 18-70 years with a cervical HPV16 infection that either progressed to CIN3+ or cleared (not recorded which). Sequencing input: blood buffy coat. The CDR3: CAISDTYEQYF. CDR3 bases read: TGTGCCATCAGTGACACCTACGAG.